This T cell receptor beta chain appears in the sequencing data of a study of blood T cells in healthy people across ages. Next came a second PCR, run for about 7 to 12 cycles, which used a sample-barcoded 5' primer along with a J-beta primer mix. Every molecule of cDNA carried a tag from a template-switch adaptor with 12 random nucleotides. TCRdb reanalysed the 5' RACE reads using MiXCR and keeps one entry per CDR3 protein. The data contain about 1.8 million distinct CDR3 sequences, roughly 52% of them singletons. PBMCs, at least 6 million per sample, were isolated. Sample: blood. The receptor was isolated from a woman aged 40 to 50 in good health.

The CDR3 nucleotides are TGTGCCAGCAGCCAGGGGGCCTACAGCCAGCCCCAGCATTTT. The encoded protein is CASSQGAYSQPQHF. The genes are TRBV13 and TRBJ1-5, with 8 bases identical to TRBD1. The CDR3 is made up of 14 amino acids. CDR1 and CDR2 (germline): PRHDT, FYEKMQ (reference sequence). V lost 5 bases and J lost 7; bases outside the gene matches: 7.